The 14 T cell receptor beta chains listed next were all sequenced from one sample in a study of CD8+ T cells in alopecia areata. Specified treatment: oral pan-JAK inhibitor, 5-10 mg twice daily. Sequencing relied on a cDNA template that was reverse transcribed from extracted RNA. Assay: immunoSEQ multiplex PCR; the TCRdb copy retains only in-frame clones and omits some. The sample has roughly 180,000 clones, roughly 53% seen once. The sample was CD8+ T cells sorted from blood, taken at week 24, from a patient treated with tofacitinib. The receptors were sampled from a human donor with alopecia areata.

The chain has TRBV7-9 and TRBJ1-2, with a tentative D call TRBD1 (6 bases). Germline values: CDR1 SEHNR, CDR2 FQNEAQ (reference sequence). The CDR3 sequence is 13 residues long. The V end lost 3 bases, the J end lost 6 bases, and 11 bases lay between the germline ends. The CDR3 reads CASSLDRANGYTF. CDR3 DNA: TGTGCCAGCAGCTTGGACAGAGCTAATGGCTACACCTTC.

The V call is TRBV7-2, the J call TRBJ1-1, with D unresolved. CDR3 length equals 14 residues. Germline assignment: CDR1 SGHTA and CDR2 FQGNSA. V gave up 1 base and J gave up 4 bases, with 10 bases separating them. The CDR3 region has the DNA TGTGCCAGCAGCTTAGGAGGGTCCGGCACTGAAGCTTTCTTT. This translates into CASSLGGSGTEAFF.

The chain links TRBV6-5 to TRBJ2-3; D gene uncertain. This CDR3 is 14 amino acids long. The V gene lost 4 bases and the J gene lost 1 base, with 9 bases spanning the gap. Germline V gene sequence: CDR1 MNHEY, CDR2 SVGAGI. CDR3 DNA sequence: TGTGCCAGCAGTTGGTCGACACGCACAGATACGCAGTATTTT. Its protein product is CASSWSTRTDTQYF.

The chain joins TRBV6-5 to TRBJ2-3, with 8 bases matching TRBD2. Germline V CDR1 and CDR2: MNHEY, SVGAGI. Unmatched junction bases numbered 1, after V lost 2 bases and J lost 0 bases. The CDR3 is made up of 15 amino acids. The CDR3 region is CASSYSGGSTDTQYF. As DNA, the CDR3 is TGTGCCAGCAGTTACAGCGGGGGAAGCACAGATACGCAGTATTTT.

The rearrangement uses TRBV5-1 and TRBJ2-6, with a weak D call TRBD2 (5 bases). There are 18 residues in the CDR3. Per germline, CDR1 SGHRS and CDR2 YFSETQ. V was pared by 3 bases and J by 0 bases, with 16 bases between. The chain's CDR3 is CASSSSEAVISGANVLTF. DNA for the CDR3: TGCGCCAGCAGCTCCAGTGAAGCGGTGATCTCTGGGGCCAACGTCCTGACTTTC.

The CDR3 here is CASGGEGTGELFF. The CDR3, as DNA: TGTGCCAGCGGGGGAGAGGGCACCGGGGAGCTGTTTTTT. The chain recombines TRBV27 with TRBJ2-2, with D tentatively TRBD1 or TRBD2 (5 bases each). CDR3 size: 13 residues. The germline V gene has CDR1 MNHEY and CDR2 SMNVEV (reference sequence). V dropped 8 bases and J dropped 4 bases, with 11 bases sitting between them.

This clone was seen a handful of times. The V and J genes are TRBV14 and TRBJ2-7; D remains unclear. This CDR3 comprises 12 residues. Trimming took 0 bases from V and 5 from J, leaving 5 bases between them. Per the germline V gene, CDR1 is SGHDN and CDR2 is FVKESK. In DNA, the CDR3 is TGTGCCAGCAGCCAAGATAGGGACGAGCAGTACTTC. Amino acid sequence: CASSQDRDEQYF.

This sequence joins TRBV11-2 and TRBJ1-2; the match to TRBD1 covers 8 bases. J was trimmed by 1 base and V by 4 bases; bases with no gene match: 5. Germline CDR1 is SGHAT and CDR2 is FQNNGV. The CDR3 loop spans 15 amino acids. The CDR3 DNA follows: TGTGCCAGCAGCTACGAGGGACAGGATAACTATGGCTACACCTTC. Amino acid sequence: CASSYEGQDNYGYTF.

The rearrangement links TRBV15 to TRBJ2-3, with TRBD2 as a possible D gene (6 bases). This CDR3 region has 16 residues. V lost 3 bases and J 0 bases, leaving 13 bases between the germline ends. Per the germline V gene, CDR1 is LNHNV and CDR2 is YYDKDF (reference sequence). DNA for the CDR3: TGTGCCACCAGCAGCCGGGGGTGGGACAGCACAGATACGCAGTATTTT. Its protein is CATSSRGWDSTDTQYF.

The chain links TRBV15 to TRBJ1-1; D possibly corresponds to TRBD1 (6 bases). The V gene's germline CDR1 is LNHNV and CDR2 YYDKDF (reference sequence). The germline V and J ends were trimmed by 7 bases and 4 bases, with 16 bases remaining between them. The CDR3 is 14 amino acids. This CDR3 reads CATTMTQGGTEAFF. CDR3 bases: TGTGCCACCACCATGACCCAAGGGGGCACTGAAGCTTTCTTT.

In this sample, this clone turned up a few times. The V gene is TRBV27, the J gene TRBJ1-5; D uncertain. The CDR3 is 16 residues long. V was cut by 4 bases and J by 6 bases, with 19 bases left in between. Germline-derived CDR1 and CDR2 are MNHEY and SMNVEV (reference sequence). Here the CDR3 reads CASSSLGDGDAQPQHF. The CDR3 nucleotides are TGTGCCAGCAGTTCGCTCGGTGACGGGGATGCTCAGCCCCAGCATTTT.

This clone was seen more than once but under ten times. V is TRBV30 and J is TRBJ2-7; D unresolved. Trimming took 0 bases from V and 6 from J, leaving 9 bases between them. The CDR3 sequence is 12 residues long. The germline V gene has CDR1 GTSNPN and CDR2 SVGIG (reference sequence). The CDR3 sequence: CAWSVGPREQYF. Written as DNA, the CDR3 is TGTGCCTGGAGTGTAGGGCCGCGCGAGCAGTACTTC. Full variable domain (remainder filled in from reference TRBV30 and TRBJ2-7): SQTIHQWPATLVQPVGSPLSLECTVEGTSNPNLYWYRQAAGRGLQLLFYSVGIGQISSEVPQNLSASRPQDRQFILSSKKLLLSDSGFYLCAWSVGPREQYFGPGTRLTVT.

V gene TRBV15 combines with J gene TRBJ2-1; D remains ambiguous. Germline V gives CDR1 LNHNV, CDR2 YYDKDF (reference sequence). The CDR3 runs 13 residues. The germline V and J ends were trimmed by 3 bases and 8 bases, with 11 bases remaining between them. The CDR3 sequence is CATSRIEGDEQFF. Here the CDR3 DNA reads TGTGCCACCAGCAGGATCGAAGGCGATGAGCAGTTCTTC.

This clone was counted ten times or more. The chain has TRBV7-9 and TRBJ2-7; possibly TRBD2 for D (6 bases). Germline lookup yields CDR1 SEHNR and CDR2 FQNEAQ (reference sequence). Between the trimmed V and J ends, which lost 8 bases and 11 bases, there was a span of 31 bases. The CDR3 contains 16 residues. The CDR3 is CASVDSGDPGGVEKYF. The CDR3 DNA sequence: TGTGCCAGCGTTGACAGTGGGGACCCCGGGGGAGTGGAGAAGTACTTC. Together with reference TRBV7-9 and TRBJ2-7, the CDR3 gives the full variable domain: DTGVSQNPRHKITKRGQNVTFRCDPISEHNRLYWYRQTLGQGPEFLTYFQNEAQLEKSRLLSDRFSAERPKGSFSTLEIQRTEQGDSAMYLCASVDSGDPGGVEKYFGPGTRLTVT.